This T cell receptor beta chain was captured in a study of early stage breast cancer tumors. Study summary: Most invasive tumors, about 80% of the 16, were ER+/PR+/HER2-.

Germline-derived CDR1 and CDR2 are SGHKS and YYEKEE (reference sequence). V gave up 0 bases and J gave up 2 bases, with 14 bases separating them. This CDR3 contains 16 residues. Each sample had two DNA replicates, approximately 0.52 ug blood or around 1.4 ug tissue. Measured with immunoSEQ multiplex PCR; TCRdb has only the in-frame clones, and not every one. This table has approximately 75,000 clones, 65% to 85% appearing once. Sequencing used blood. The receptor was derived from a person aged 35-55 years with breast cancer. This chain joins TRBV5-5 and TRBJ1-1; D not certain. CDR3 loop: CASSLALAAPNTEAFF. CDR3 sequence (DNA): TGTGCCAGCAGCTTGGCCTTGGCAGCTCCTAACACTGAAGCTTTCTTT.